Listed below are T cell receptor beta chains from one sample, sequenced in a study of T cells in Graves' hyperthyroidism and ophthalmopathy. Via MiXCR, TCRdb re-called the multiplex PCR reads, giving one row per CDR3 protein. Of under 650,000 distinct CDR3 sequences listed, around 15% were seen once; the top ten hold around 4%. Sequencing input: blood. All receptors derive from a young woman with Graves' hyperthyroidism. CDR3s include the opening cysteine and the closing phenylalanine or tryptophan. The D gene is left open where the match is weak. The size field is filled for only some rows; it gives once, few, many or a size class.

>TRBD1|TRBV12-3/TRBV12-4|many|TRBJ2-1
CATTGPQSDEQFF
TGTGCCACGACAGGGCCACAATCGGATGAGCAGTTCTTC
>.|TRBV6-1|.|TRBJ2-1
CASRELTSRDNEQFF
TGTGCCAGCAGGGAACTAACTAGCAGAGACAATGAGCAGTTCTTC
>TRBD1|TRBV30|.|TRBJ2-1
CAWSPWDRVRPNEQFF
TGTGCCTGGAGCCCGTGGGACAGGGTACGCCCCAATGAGCAGTTCTTC
>.|TRBV19|.|TRBJ2-5
CASSIGGSQETQYF
TGTGCCAGTAGTATTGGAGGATCCCAAGAGACCCAGTACTTC
>.|TRBV24-1|many|TRBJ2-7
CATSDSTGSSGQYF
TGTGCCACCAGTGATTCGACAGGAAGTAGCGGGCAGTACTTC
>TRBD1|TRBV30|many|TRBJ2-7
CAWERDRGAYEQYF
TGTGCCTGGGAAAGGGACAGGGGGGCCTACGAGCAGTACTTC
>TRBD1|TRBV7-2|many|TRBJ2-1
CASSPRSPGQGTNEQFF
TGTGCCAGCAGCCCCCGGAGCCCGGGACAGGGAACCAATGAGCAGTTCTTC
>.|TRBV9|many|TRBJ2-7
CASSPGGGRGYEQYF
TGTGCCAGCAGCCCGGGAGGCGGCAGGGGCTACGAGCAGTACTTC
>.|TRBV5-1|few|TRBJ2-1
CASSLVFSGRANEQFF
TGCGCCAGCAGCTTGGTTTTCAGCGGTAGGGCCAATGAGCAGTTCTTC
>.|TRBV2|many|TRBJ2-1
CASATSRGGNEQFF
TGTGCCAGCGCGACTAGCAGGGGGGGCAATGAGCAGTTCTTC
>TRBD1|TRBV7-2|many|TRBJ2-1
CASSLVRTGDGNEQFF
TGTGCCAGCAGCTTAGTGAGGACAGGGGATGGAAATGAGCAGTTCTTC
>TRBD1|TRBV20-1|.|TRBJ2-1
CSASNYRGLNWNEQFF
TGCAGTGCTAGCAATTACAGGGGTCTTAATTGGAATGAGCAGTTCTTC
>.|TRBV12-5|many|TRBJ1-4
CASRDFEKLFF
TGTGCTAGCCGGGACTTCGAAAAACTGTTTTTT
>.|TRBV19|many|TRBJ1-1
CASSINWDATEAFF
TGTGCCAGTAGTATCAACTGGGACGCCACTGAAGCTTTCTTT
>.|TRBV30|few|TRBJ2-2
CASRDSANTGELFF
TGTGCCTCCCGCGACAGTGCGAACACCGGGGAGCTGTTTTTT
>TRBD1|TRBV2|.|TRBJ1-4
CASSRGTGGTNEKLFF
TGTGCCAGCAGCCGCGGGACAGGGGGCACTAATGAAAAACTGTTTTTT
>.|TRBV4-1|.|TRBJ2-3
CASSQRLGFTDTQYF
TGCGCCAGCAGCCAAAGACTAGGGTTCACAGATACGCAGTATTTT
>.|TRBV5-5|.|TRBJ2-4
CASSSGQQAKNIQYF
TGTGCCAGCAGCTCCGGACAGCAAGCCAAAAACATTCAGTACTTC
>.|TRBV12-3/TRBV12-4|once|TRBJ2-7
CASGTGLGDSYEQYF
TGTGCCAGCGGGACGGGGCTCGGGGACTCCTACGAGCAGTACTTC
>.|TRBV30|.|TRBJ2-7
CAWSPTGLEQYF
TGTGCCTGGAGCCCAACAGGGCTCGAGCAGTACTTC
>TRBD2|TRBV20-1|many|TRBJ2-7
CSARELAGARDEQYF
TGCAGTGCTAGAGAACTAGCGGGAGCGAGGGACGAGCAGTACTTC
>.|TRBV5-5|many|TRBJ2-4
CASSRGPAGEDIQYF
TGTGCCAGCAGCCGAGGCCCCGCAGGGGAGGACATTCAGTACTTC
>.|TRBV29-1|.|TRBJ2-2
CSGFSGGELFF
TGCAGCGGCTTTAGCGGCGGGGAGCTGTTTTTT
>TRBD1|TRBV20-1|.|TRBJ1-3
CSADGTAVSGNTIYF
TGCAGTGCGGACGGGACAGCCGTTTCTGGAAACACCATATATTTT
>.|TRBV30|few|TRBJ2-3
CAWRQSSTDTQYF
TGTGCCTGGAGGCAGAGCTCCACAGATACGCAGTATTTT
>.|TRBV18|.|TRBJ1-1
CASSPGTVNSEAFF
TGTGCCAGCTCACCCGGGACCGTTAACAGTGAAGCTTTCTTT
>TRBD2|TRBV24-1|few|TRBJ2-1
CATSDSAGVYEQFF
TGTGCCACCAGTGATTCTGCGGGGGTCTATGAGCAGTTCTTC
>.|TRBV29-1|.|TRBJ1-1
CSVGGPARAFF
TGCAGCGTTGGGGGACCAGCAAGGGCTTTCTTT
>TRBD1|TRBV7-9|.|TRBJ2-5
CASSPRGLTETQYF
TGTGCCAGCAGCCCCAGGGGGTTAACAGAGACCCAGTACTTC
>TRBD1|TRBV7-3|few|TRBJ2-1
CASSRGGQGSYNEQFF
TGTGCCAGCAGCCGAGGGGGACAGGGCTCCTACAATGAGCAGTTCTTC
>.|TRBV27|.|TRBJ2-2
CASSLSGGTTNTGELFF
TGTGCCAGCAGTTTATCTGGAGGGACAACGAACACCGGGGAGCTGTTTTTT
>TRBD2|TRBV24-1|.|TRBJ2-2
CATSTLAGVLTGELFF
TGTGCCACCAGTACGCTAGCGGGAGTGTTGACCGGGGAGCTGTTTTTT
>TRBD1|TRBV20-1|.|TRBJ1-5
CSATTPTGEVKDQPQHF
TGCAGTGCAACCACCCCGACAGGGGAGGTAAAGGATCAGCCCCAGCATTTT
>.|TRBV12-3/TRBV12-4|.|TRBJ1-3
CASSLGVGNTIYF
TGTGCCAGCAGTTTGGGGGTAGGAAACACCATATATTTT
>.|TRBV12-3/TRBV12-4|.|TRBJ2-1
CASSFTRGEQFF
TGTGCCAGCAGTTTCACCCGAGGTGAGCAGTTCTTC
>.|TRBV10-3|few|TRBJ2-3
CAISEPGLAPDTQYF
TGTGCCATCAGTGAGCCGGGCCTCGCTCCAGATACGCAGTATTTT
>.|TRBV11-2|many|TRBJ2-5
CASMRGEEETQYF
TGTGCCAGCATGAGAGGGGAGGAAGAGACCCAGTACTTC